The TCR beta chain described here comes from a study of technical replicates of blood from several donors. Generated by immunoSEQ multiplex PCR, the TCRdb table keeps only in-frame clones and is missing some. Found here are tens of thousands of clones, nearly 98% of them singletons; the top ten hold approximately 0.3%. The CDR3 is 15 residues long. CDR1 and CDR2 (germline): SNHLY, FYNNEI. V shed 6 bases and J 7 bases; nucleotides not matched to a gene: 3. Specimen: T cells isolated from PBMCs. The chain links TRBV2 to TRBJ2-1, with TRBD2 matching 16 bases. The sequence was collected from a human donor in good health. The CDR3 DNA sequence: TGTGCCAGCAGCCGGGGACTAGCGGGAGGGAATGAGCAGTTCTTC. The encoded protein is CASSRGLAGGNEQFF.